Sequencing of this T cell receptor beta chain was carried out in a study of T cells after yellow fever vaccination. Findings and limits, study-wide: Peaking faster, on day 5 versus 15, the secondary response was nonetheless weaker.

Worth noting for this clonotype: Its antigen is undetermined.

As TCR cDNA was made by 5'RACE template switching, a universal primer site and UMIs were added. TCRdb re-called the 5' RACE reads through MiXCR, storing one row per CDR3 protein. The data hold a few hundred thousand distinct CDR3 sequences, with under 3.5% observed a single time. Trimming cost V 6 bases and J 7 bases, with 18 bases left between them. Germline CDR1 is MNHNS and CDR2 is SASEGT. This CDR3 contains 15 residues. V gene TRBV6-1 combines with J gene TRBJ1-4; tentatively, D is TRBD1 (5 bases). This clonotype was obtained from a man aged 18 to 30 who received the YFV17D yellow fever vaccine. The sequenced sample was CD4+ T cells sorted from PBMCs, obtained 10 days after the yellow fever booster vaccination. The CDR3 region has the DNA TGTGCCAGCAGGGAGGAGTGGGGGGACGGTGAAAAACTGTTTTTT. Protein: CASREEWGDGEKLFF.